The 8 T cell receptor beta chains presented below share a single source sample, sequenced in a study of cytomegalovirus exposure and HLA in healthy donors. Both 60 Vbeta primers and 13 Jbeta primers went into the PCR. This table comes from immunoSEQ multiplex PCR, and its TCRdb copy is limited to in-frame clones, with some not included. This table has around 130,000 clones, about four fifths appearing once. The material sequenced was PBMCs. The receptors were gathered from a woman aged 18-29 years in good health and CMV-seronegative.

The sample holds a few counts of this clone. The gene calls are TRBV7-3 and TRBJ2-5; D is possibly TRBD2 (6 bases). CDR1 SGHTA and CDR2 FQGTGA come from the germline V gene. The CDR3 has 17 amino acids. Trimming removed 0 bases from V and 5 bases from J, with 19 bases in between. This CDR3 reads CASSLTGFSGGGETQYF. Here the CDR3 DNA reads TGTGCCAGCAGCTTAACCGGTTTCTCCGGGGGTGGGGAGACCCAGTACTTC.

V gene TRBV12-5 combines with J gene TRBJ1-6; maybe TRBD1 (5 bases). Germline V gene sequence: CDR1 LGHNT, CDR2 FRNRAP. The CDR3 consists of 17 residues. Trimming took 1 base from V and 9 from J, leaving 19 bases between them. CDR3 protein: CASGLAPGGGSLSPLHF. CDR3 DNA sequence: TGTGCTAGTGGTTTGGCCCCGGGCGGGGGTTCTCTTTCACCCCTCCACTTT.

The chain is built from TRBV29-1 and TRBJ1-1; D call uncertain. V dropped 3 bases and J dropped 8 bases, with 7 bases sitting between them. Per the germline V gene, CDR1 is SQVTM and CDR2 is ANQGSEA. The CDR3 spans 10 residues. CDR3 sequence: CSVEQIEAFF. For the CDR3, the DNA is TGCAGCGTTGAGCAGATCGAAGCTTTCTTT.

The rearrangement links TRBV11-3 to TRBJ2-1; 13 nucleotides match TRBD2. The CDR3 consists of 15 residues. V trimming: 3 bases; J trimming: 9 bases; junction bases outside the gene matches: 5. Germline CDR1 SGHNT, CDR2 YENEEA. The DNA for the CDR3 is TGTGCCAGCAGCTTGATGGGACTAGCGGGATTTGAGCAGTTCTTC. This encodes CASSLMGLAGFEQFF.

The rearrangement uses TRBV6-1 and TRBJ1-1, with 10 bases fitting TRBD1. Per germline, CDR1 MNHNS and CDR2 SASEGT. This CDR3 is 14 amino acids long. With 7 bases clipped from V and 1 base from J, the junction kept 3 bases outside the gene matches. Here the CDR3 reads CASTWDRGNTEAFF. DNA of the CDR3: TGTGCCAGCACCTGGGACAGGGGGAACACTGAAGCTTTCTTT.

The chain links TRBV10-3 to TRBJ1-2, with D maybe TRBD1 (5 bases). Trimming stripped 3 bases from V and 5 bases from J, with 19 bases between. The CDR3 sequence is 16 residues long. Germline CDR1 is ENHRY and CDR2 is SYGVKD. The CDR3 spells CAISDPTPGLTYGYTF. The CDR3 nucleotides are TGTGCCATCAGTGACCCGACCCCGGGACTGACTTATGGCTACACCTTC.

The chain joins TRBV4-3 to TRBJ1-4; weak D call: TRBD1 (6 bases). CDR3 length: 18 residues. Germline V gene sequence: CDR1 LGHNA, CDR2 YSLEER. V lost 0 bases to trimming and J lost 4 bases, with 18 bases between them. CDR3 loop: CASSQEIGGSGGNEKLFF. CDR3 sequence (DNA): TGCGCCAGCAGCCAAGAGATCGGGGGCTCGGGGGGTAATGAAAAACTGTTTTTT.

The chain employs TRBV7-8 and TRBJ2-4, with TRBD2 matching over 7 bases. With V trimmed by 4 bases and J by 0 bases, 6 bases remained unmatched. CDR3 length equals 16 residues. From germline, CDR1 is SGHVS and CDR2 FQNEAQ. CDR3 sequence reads: CASSSRGVIAKNIQYF. The CDR3 bases are TGTGCCAGCAGCTCCCGGGGGGTGATAGCCAAAAACATTCAGTACTTC.